The rows below give T cell receptor beta chains drawn from one sample of a study of shared clonotypes between healthy human individuals. Repertoires were generated with immunoSEQ multiplex PCR, while TCRdb's copy carries only in-frame clones and drops some. The sample consists of 2 million to 2.5 million clones, about 92% of them appearing once. Specimen: naive CD4+ T cells from PBMCs. The receptors derive from a man aged 18 to 30 in good health. Some clones in this sample may be carry-over from other donors' samples. The CDR3 runs from the conserved cysteine through the conserved F or W. The order of the fields is CDR3 protein, J gene, V gene.

cdr3_aa: CASSSPSGTGAYEQYF
j_call: TRBJ2-7
v_call: TRBV28

cdr3_aa: CASSPWLRPHSGANVLTF
j_call: TRBJ2-6
v_call: TRBV7-7

cdr3_aa: CASSLGTLAGTDTQYF
j_call: TRBJ2-3
v_call: TRBV5-1

cdr3_aa: CASSSKRNTEAFF
j_call: TRBJ1-1
v_call: TRBV11-1

cdr3_aa: CASSLLAADTQYF
j_call: TRBJ2-3
v_call: TRBV5-1

cdr3_aa: CASSYSTASSYEQYF
j_call: TRBJ2-7
v_call: TRBV6-5

cdr3_aa: CASRGLAGTYNEQFF
j_call: TRBJ2-1
v_call: TRBV6-6

cdr3_aa: CASSLAPRLLNEKLFF
j_call: TRBJ1-4
v_call: TRBV7-8

cdr3_aa: CASSQEARRISYEQYF
j_call: TRBJ2-7
v_call: TRBV14

cdr3_aa: CASSSSQGQGPTDTQYF
j_call: TRBJ2-3
v_call: TRBV5-1

cdr3_aa: CASSRVTQGSSGANVLTF
j_call: TRBJ2-6
v_call: TRBV19

cdr3_aa: CASSPYPREPRGSYNEQFF
j_call: TRBJ2-1
v_call: TRBV11-2

cdr3_aa: CSVGFRASGRGTQYF
j_call: TRBJ2-3
v_call: TRBV29-1

cdr3_aa: CASSAASGADTQYF
j_call: TRBJ2-3
v_call: TRBV9

cdr3_aa: CASSLSQGGSEQYF
j_call: TRBJ2-7
v_call: TRBV5-4

cdr3_aa: CASRAWTSGNYEQYF
j_call: TRBJ2-7
v_call: TRBV6-1

cdr3_aa: CASTRWGTGGNEQFF
j_call: TRBJ2-1
v_call: TRBV11-2

cdr3_aa: CASSLARGANEKLFF
j_call: TRBJ1-4
v_call: TRBV7-2

cdr3_aa: CASRNIQYF
j_call: TRBJ2-4
v_call: TRBV27

cdr3_aa: CASSIFRASGNQPQHF
j_call: TRBJ1-5
v_call: TRBV19

cdr3_aa: CAWSVLGGNNEQFF
j_call: TRBJ2-1
v_call: TRBV30

cdr3_aa: CASSSYPGTGNQPQHF
j_call: TRBJ1-5
v_call: TRBV28

cdr3_aa: CASSLQREDYEQYF
j_call: TRBJ2-7
v_call: TRBV7-2

cdr3_aa: CASSQGSAGRTGELFF
j_call: TRBJ2-2
v_call: TRBV4-1

cdr3_aa: CAWSWTATEAFF
j_call: TRBJ1-1
v_call: TRBV30

cdr3_aa: CASSYRTKETQYF
j_call: TRBJ2-5
v_call: TRBV4-2

cdr3_aa: CSSYRGGETQYF
j_call: TRBJ2-5
v_call: TRBV29-1

cdr3_aa: CASSSGLAGSEQYF
j_call: TRBJ2-7
v_call: TRBV2

cdr3_aa: CSAGGLSYLDEQFF
j_call: TRBJ2-1
v_call: TRBV29-1

cdr3_aa: CASRRGAVQPQHF
j_call: TRBJ1-5
v_call: TRBV6-6

cdr3_aa: CASSQAQSTDTQYF
j_call: TRBJ2-3
v_call: TRBV4-1

cdr3_aa: CASSWAGAENYGYTF
j_call: TRBJ1-2
v_call: TRBV11-2

cdr3_aa: CASSAGLAGKPFYNEQFF
j_call: TRBJ2-1
v_call: TRBV9

cdr3_aa: CASSITQGEGEKLFF
j_call: TRBJ1-4
v_call: TRBV7-2

cdr3_aa: CASSTDRVEQYF
j_call: TRBJ2-7
v_call: TRBV11-2

cdr3_aa: CASSLREGTRGRNYGYTF
j_call: TRBJ1-2
v_call: TRBV5-1

cdr3_aa: CASSPIARDRGPYEQYF
j_call: TRBJ2-7
v_call: TRBV18

cdr3_aa: CATSRRLTSGSYEQYF
j_call: TRBJ2-7
v_call: TRBV15

cdr3_aa: CASSSRTGETEAFF
j_call: TRBJ1-1
v_call: TRBV7-9

cdr3_aa: CAWTNRGNTIYF
j_call: TRBJ1-3
v_call: TRBV30

cdr3_aa: CASRTSHRVYEQYF
j_call: TRBJ2-7
v_call: TRBV6-5

cdr3_aa: CASSSNRDRVFF
j_call: TRBJ2-1
v_call: TRBV11-2

cdr3_aa: CASSYPGLPPYEQYF
j_call: TRBJ2-7
v_call: TRBV11-3

cdr3_aa: CASSPFSNYGYTF
j_call: TRBJ1-2
v_call: TRBV5-8